This T cell receptor (beta chain) was recovered during a study of T cell clonotyping in hematopoietic cell transplantation. The data were produced by immunoSEQ multiplex PCR, yet TCRdb's version contains in-frame clones alone and is incomplete. The profile covers about 36,000 clones, with 80% to 90% appearing a single time and about 2.1% taken by the ten largest. CDR3 size: 14 residues. CDR1 SQVTM and CDR2 ANQGSEA come from the germline V gene. Losses at the gene ends were 6 bases for V and 3 bases for J; bases not matched to a gene: 6. The clonotype was recovered from a woman aged 35 to 49 in good health. Some clones in this sample may be carry-over from other donors' samples. The specimen was peripheral blood mononuclear cells. This chain joins TRBV29-1 and TRBJ2-3; 10 bases match TRBD1. The CDR3 spells CSVMDRGRTDTQYF. In nucleotides, the CDR3 is TGCAGCGTAATGGACAGGGGGAGGACAGATACGCAGTATTTT.